A selection of T cell receptor beta chains follows, all from one sample in a study of control samples from healthy donors and cancer patients. The data were produced by immunoSEQ multiplex PCR, yet TCRdb's version contains in-frame clones alone and is incomplete. Here the sample spans approximately 180,000 clones, around 90% being singletons. Material for sequencing was blood. These receptors originate from a woman aged 40 to 50 in good health. The CDR3 runs from the conserved cysteine through the conserved F or W. A D gene is named only where the DNA matches it firmly. Size tells how often a clone was seen (once, few, many) or the class of an expanded clone, and some rows leave it out.

- - TRBJ1-4 TRBV13 TGTGCCAGCAGCTTCTCACGGAACCCTAATGAAAAACTGTTTTTT CASSFSRNPNEKLFF
- - TRBJ2-7 TRBV27 TGTGCCAGCAGTTTAATACAGGGCGAGCAGTACTTC CASSLIQGEQYF
- - TRBJ2-2 TRBV5-1 TGCGCCAGCAGCCCGGGTCCTGACACCGGGGAGCTGTTTTTT CASSPGPDTGELFF
- TRBD2 TRBJ2-5 TRBV13 TGTGCCAGCAGCCCCAAGACTAGCTCAATAGAGACCCAGTACTTC CASSPKTSSIETQYF
- TRBD1 TRBJ2-1 TRBV6-4 TGTGCCAGCAGTCCCGGGACAGGGGGTAACAATGAGCAGTTCTTC CASSPGTGGNNEQFF
once - TRBJ1-1 TRBV5-5 TGTGCCAGCAGCTTGTTGGGTGCTGGACTTTTTTTTCAAGGCACTGAAGCTTTCTTT CASSLLGAGLFFQGTEAFF
- - TRBJ1-5 TRBV3-1/TRBV3-2 TGTGCCAGCAGCCAAGGAGGGAGCCAGCCCCAGCATTTT CASSQGGSQPQHF
- - TRBJ1-5 TRBV5-1 TGCGCCAGCAGCTTTGAGGGCGGGAGCAATCAGCCCCAGCATTTT CASSFEGGSNQPQHF
- - TRBJ2-7 TRBV5-1 TGCGCCAGCAGCGGGGACACCCTGGGAAACGAGCAGTACTTC CASSGDTLGNEQYF
- - TRBJ1-3 TRBV7-7 TGTGCCAGCAGCTCCGGGGGGCCTGGAAACACCATATATTTT CASSSGGPGNTIYF
- TRBD1 TRBJ1-1 TRBV10-3 TGTGCCAGTGGACAGGGCCACACTGAAGCTTTCTTT CASGQGHTEAFF
once - TRBJ1-2 TRBV13 TGTGCCAGCAGCCCTAGGGAGGGGCATGGCTACACCTTC CASSPREGHGYTF
- - TRBJ1-2 TRBV5-1 TGCGCCAGCAGCTTGGGGGGACGGGAGAACTATGGCTACACCTTC CASSLGGRENYGYTF
once TRBD2 TRBJ2-3 TRBV24-1 TGTGCCACCCTCAAGAGGCCTAGCGGGGGGGTGAAAGATACGCAGTATTTT CATLKRPSGGVKDTQYF
- TRBD2 TRBJ2-5 TRBV13 TGTGCCAGCAGCTCGGGACTAGCGGGCGAGACCCAGTACTTC CASSSGLAGETQYF
- TRBD1 TRBJ1-2 TRBV7-2 TGTGCCAGCAGCTTAGGCACAGGGGGCTGGCGAAATGGCTACACCTTC CASSLGTGGWRNGYTF
- - TRBJ1-2 TRBV2 TGTGCCAGCAGTGGGCAAGGAAGGGTGGAAACAGATACTTCCTATGGCTACACCTTC CASSGQGRVETDTSYGYTF
- - TRBJ1-4 TRBV29-1 TGCAGCGTTGAAGATGTTCGCGGAGGTGAGGGAAAACTGTTTTTT CSVEDVRGGEGKLFF
- - TRBJ1-1 TRBV5-1 TGCGCCAGCAGCAAAGGACAGTTTTTCATGAACACTGAAGCTTTCTTT CASSKGQFFMNTEAFF
- TRBD1 TRBJ1-5 TRBV7-9 TGTGCCAGCAGCGGGACAGGGGGCAATCAGCCCCAGCATTTT CASSGTGGNQPQHF
- TRBD2 TRBJ2-5 TRBV19 TGTGCCAGTAGTATAATTGTGGGGGGGAGAGAGACCCAGTACTTC CASSIIVGGRETQYF
few - TRBJ1-2 TRBV29-1 TGCAGCGTTGAGTCAGGGGATAACTATGGCTACACCTTC CSVESGDNYGYTF
- - TRBJ1-4 TRBV20-1 TGCAGGGGGGGGACTAATGAAAAACTGTTTTTT CRGGTNEKLFF
- - TRBJ2-3 TRBV23-1 TGCGCCAGCAGTCAATCTCCACTCCGAGATACGCAGTATTTT CASSQSPLRDTQYF
- - TRBJ2-7 TRBV7-9 TGTGCCAGCAGCTTAGAGGCCGGTTACGAGCAGTACTTC CASSLEAGYEQYF
- - TRBJ2-3 TRBV29-1 TGCAGCTCGGGGACCCCCGGGGATACGCAGTATTTT CSSGTPGDTQYF
- - TRBJ1-2 TRBV7-9 TGTGCCAGCAGCACCGACAGAGTTACGGGCTACACCTTC CASSTDRVTGYTF
- - TRBJ1-1 TRBV15 TGTGCCACCAGCAGAGAAGGGGGTATGAACACTGAAGCTTTCTTT CATSREGGMNTEAFF
- - TRBJ2-2 TRBV7-3 TGTGCCAGCAGCCCGCCCCCGGGGCGGGCGAACACCGGGGAGCTGTTTTTT CASSPPPGRANTGELFF
- - TRBJ2-3 TRBV6-6 TGTGCCAGCAGTTACTCTCCCTTCGGGACAGATACGCAGTATTTT CASSYSPFGTDTQYF
- TRBD1 TRBJ1-2 TRBV7-8 TGTGCCAGCAGCTTAGACAGGGGAGGTGGCTACTATGGCTACACCTTC CASSLDRGGGYYGYTF
- TRBD2 TRBJ2-3 TRBV5-1 TGCGCCAGCAGCTTGGTTGGACTAGCGGGCACAGATACGCAGTATTTT CASSLVGLAGTDTQYF
once - TRBJ1-2 TRBV4-1 TGCGCCAGCAGCCAAGTGGCCCCGGGTGGCTACACCTTC CASSQVAPGGYTF
- TRBD1 TRBJ2-7 TRBV27 TGTGCCAGCAGTTTAGGGACAGGGGGCTATTACGAGCAGTACTTC CASSLGTGGYYEQYF
- TRBD1 TRBJ1-5 TRBV7-9 TGTGCCAGCAGCCCCGGGGGACAGATCAATCAGCCCCAGCATTTT CASSPGGQINQPQHF
- - TRBJ1-2 TRBV9 TGTGCCAGCAGCTTCGGGTTGAGCTATGGCTACACCTTC CASSFGLSYGYTF
- - TRBJ1-5 TRBV6-4 TGTGCCAGCAGTGCCGGGAGGCAGGGCGGTCAGCCCCAGCATTTT CASSAGRQGGQPQHF
- TRBD1 TRBJ2-7 TRBV27 TGTGCCAGCAGTCCCTCGGACAGGGCAATCGAGCAGTACTTC CASSPSDRAIEQYF
once TRBD1 TRBJ2-7 TRBV5-5 TGTGCCAGCACCTCGGACAGGCTCTCCGAGCAGTACTTC CASTSDRLSEQYF
- - TRBJ1-4 TRBV12-3/TRBV12-4 TGTGCCAGCACGAACTTACGGGGCGAAAAACTGTTTTTT CASTNLRGEKLFF
- TRBD1 TRBJ2-7 TRBV5-1 TGCGCCAGCACCAAGACAGGGGTAACCTACGAGCAGTACTTC CASTKTGVTYEQYF
- TRBD1 TRBJ1-6 TRBV13 TGTGCCAGCAGACCCGACAGGGGAGAGTCGCCCCTCCACTTT CASRPDRGESPLHF
- TRBD2 TRBJ2-1 TRBV11-2 TGTGCCAGCAGCTTAGATTTAGCGGGGGAGCAGTTCTTC CASSLDLAGEQFF
- - TRBJ2-5 TRBV9 TGTGCCAGCAGCGTAGCATCGGTGGGGGGATTGGAAGAGACCCAGTACTTC CASSVASVGGLEETQYF
- - TRBJ1-1 TRBV11-2 TGTGCCAGCAGCTGGGACCGGGATGAAGCTTTCTTT CASSWDRDEAFF
- - TRBJ1-6 TRBV19 TGTGCCAGTAGTATGAACCTACAGGGAAATTCACCCCTCCACTTT CASSMNLQGNSPLHF
- TRBD1 TRBJ1-2 TRBV10-3 TGTGCCGTCGCCGCGGCAGGGGGGGATGGCTACACCTTC CAVAAAGGDGYTF
- - TRBJ1-6 TRBV5-5 TGTGCCAGCAGCTTGGTCCCGGGAGCCGATAATTCACCCCTCCACTTT CASSLVPGADNSPLHF